This paragraph reports one T cell receptor (beta chain). Original processing notes: Cell counts per sample came from amplifying reference gene primers. Sequenced by immunoSEQ multiplex PCR; TCRdb stores in-frame clones only, minus some. V and J calls and clone size follow that table, whereas D and trimming were derived from the DNA. This table has about 160,000 clones, approximately 81% appearing once. These data come from a study of blood T cell repertoires in COVID-19. Study background: COVID-19 samples, acute and convalescent, were from the United States, Italy and Spain. T cells, B-cell-depleted T cells, or PBMCs supplied cDNA or gDNA.

V was shortened by 2 bases and J by 1 base, with 11 bases between the two germline ends. Per germline, CDR1 KGHSH and CDR2 LQKENI. The length of the CDR3 is 15 residues. The receptor comes from a human donor with acute or convalescent COVID-19. The donor label of this sample is uncertain. V and J are TRBV18 and TRBJ1-2, with no clear D. The sequenced sample was peripheral blood. The CDR3 spells CASSPIDTSNYGYTF. CDR3 DNA: TGTGCCAGCTCACCAATTGACACGAGTAACTATGGCTACACCTTC.